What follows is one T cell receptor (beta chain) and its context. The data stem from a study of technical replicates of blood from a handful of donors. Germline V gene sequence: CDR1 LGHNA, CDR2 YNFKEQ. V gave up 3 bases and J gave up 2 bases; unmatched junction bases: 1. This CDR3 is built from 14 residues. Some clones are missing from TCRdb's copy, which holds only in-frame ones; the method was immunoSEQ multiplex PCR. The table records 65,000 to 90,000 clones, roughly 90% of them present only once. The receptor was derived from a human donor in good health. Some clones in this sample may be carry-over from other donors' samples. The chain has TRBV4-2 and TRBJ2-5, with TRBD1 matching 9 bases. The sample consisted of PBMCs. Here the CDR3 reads CASSHGQGQETQYF. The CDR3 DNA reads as TGTGCCAGCAGCCATGGACAGGGGCAAGAGACCCAGTACTTC.